Below, 14 T cell receptor beta chains from the same sample are listed, as sequenced in a study of long-term antiretroviral therapy in people with HIV. They ran version v3.0 of the immunoSEQ assay at survey level. TCRdb's copy holds only in-frame clones and misses some; the assay was immunoSEQ multiplex PCR. The data show 25,000 to 35,000 clones, 75% to 90% seen once. Specimen: unsorted PBMCs, collected 0.8 years before starting antiretroviral therapy. The source of these receptors is a man aged 18 to 30 with HIV.

The rearrangement uses TRBV7-2 and TRBJ2-1; possibly TRBD2 for D (5 bases). V was clipped by 2 bases and J by 2 bases, with 7 bases between them. Germline assignment: CDR1 SGHTA and CDR2 FQGNSA. This CDR3 is built from 14 residues. DNA of the CDR3: TGTGCCAGCAGCTTACCGGGAACCTACAATGAGCAGTTCTTC. It translates to CASSLPGTYNEQFF.

The chain combines TRBV19 with TRBJ2-3; TRBD1 or TRBD2 may be the D gene (6 bases each). Trimming removed 3 bases from V and 3 bases from J, with 10 bases in between. Germline assignment: CDR1 LNHDA and CDR2 SQIVND (reference sequence). The CDR3 runs to 14 residues. The CDR3 region is CASSMTRGTDTQYF. The DNA of the CDR3 is TGTGCCAGTAGTATGACTAGGGGGACAGATACGCAGTATTTT.

The V gene is TRBV6-5, the J gene TRBJ1-3, with no clear D. The germline V and J ends were trimmed by 6 bases and 0 bases, with 9 bases remaining between them. Per the germline V gene, CDR1 is MNHEY and CDR2 is SVGAGI. The CDR3 has 14 amino acids. The CDR3 loop reads CASSPVPSGNTIYF. The CDR3, as DNA: TGTGCCAGCAGCCCAGTGCCCTCTGGAAACACCATATATTTT.

The V gene is TRBV25-1, the J gene TRBJ2-5, with TRBD1 identical over 8 bases. CDR3 length: 16 residues. CDR1 and CDR2 from the germline V gene are MGHDK and SYGVNS. V was pared by 3 bases and J by 2 bases, with 8 bases of the junction left unmatched. DNA of the CDR3: TGTGCCAGCAGTGACAGGCCGAGGACAGGGCAAGAGACCCAGTACTTC. This encodes CASSDRPRTGQETQYF.

The chain combines TRBV30 with TRBJ2-1; the D is unclear. Germline CDR1 and CDR2: GTSNPN and SVGIG (reference sequence). Trimming left V 3 bases short and J 1 base short, with 4 bases between. The length of the CDR3 is 12 residues. CDR3 nucleotides: TGTGCCTGGAGAAGGTCCTACAATGAGCAGTTCTTC. Translated, it gives CAWRRSYNEQFF.

The chain combines TRBV10-3 with TRBJ1-1; the D is unclear. The V gene's germline CDR1 is ENHRY and CDR2 SYGVKD. V lost 3 bases, J lost 2 bases, and 10 bases lay in between. The CDR3 sequence is 14 residues long. The CDR3 DNA reads TGTGCCATCAGTGAAGGGTTAGCAAACACTGAAGCTTTCTTT. It yields the protein CAISEGLANTEAFF.

The chain joins TRBV29-1 to TRBJ1-2; TRBD1 might be the D (5 bases). The CDR3 length is 12 residues. Germline V lookup: CDR1 SQVTM, CDR2 ANQGSEA. The V end was cut by 7 bases, the J end by 6 bases, with 15 bases between. The CDR3 loop is CSAGDSLNGYTF. Written as DNA, the CDR3 is TGCAGCGCCGGAGACAGCCTAAATGGCTACACCTTC.

This chain links TRBV15 with TRBJ1-5; no clear D gene. CDR1 is LNHNV and CDR2 is YYDKDF in the germline V gene (reference sequence). The ends were cut back, 1 base at V and 6 bases at J, with 13 bases in the middle. The CDR3 is 15 residues long. The CDR3 sequence is CATSRGTAAGQPQHF. In DNA form, the CDR3 reads TGTGCCACCAGCAGAGGGACCGCGGCAGGTCAGCCCCAGCATTTT.

The rearrangement uses TRBV5-1 and TRBJ2-1, with 10 bases fitting TRBD1. The CDR3 is made up of 16 amino acids. Trimming at V came to 0 bases and at J to 10 bases, leaving 10 bases not matched to a gene. The germline CDR1 and CDR2 sequences are SGHRS and YFSETQ. The CDR3 spells CASSLGFGTGAGEQFF. CDR3 bases: TGCGCCAGCAGCTTGGGATTCGGGACAGGGGCCGGAGAGCAGTTCTTC. The full variable domain, in which reference TRBV5-1 and TRBJ2-1 provide the parts outside the CDR3, is KAGVTQTPRYLIKTRGQQVTLSCSPISGHRSVSWYQQTPGQGLQFLFEYFSETQRNKGNFPGRFSGRQFSNSRSEMNVSTLELGDSALYLCASSLGFGTGAGEQFFGPGTRLTVL.

The CDR3 loop reads CASSITAGYETQYF. As DNA, the CDR3 is TGTGCCAGCAGCATTACAGCGGGGTACGAGACCCAGTACTTC. The V gene is TRBV7-2, the J gene TRBJ2-5; 7 nucleotides match TRBD2. CDR1 and CDR2 (germline): SGHTA, FQGNSA. With 5 bases clipped from V and 5 bases from J, the junction kept 8 bases outside the gene matches. The CDR3 has 14 amino acids. The full variable domain, with the rest looked up from reference TRBV7-2 and TRBJ2-5, is GAGVSQSPSNKVTEKGKDVELRCDPISGHTALYWYRQSLGQGLEFLIYFQGNSAPDKSGLPSDRFSAERTGGSVSTLTIQRTQQEDSAVYLCASSITAGYETQYFGPGTRLLVL.

The V gene is TRBV21-1, the J gene TRBJ2-6; the table's D gene call, TRBD2, was not cross checked with the DNA. TRBV21-1 is flagged as a pseudogene. There are 15 residues in the CDR3. The CDR3 reads CALARRSSGANVLTF. The CDR3, as DNA: TGTGCCTTAGCGAGGAGGTCCTCTGGGGCCAACGTCCTGACTTTC.

The V gene is TRBV15, the J gene TRBJ2-7; possibly TRBD2 for D (5 bases). From germline, CDR1 is LNHNV and CDR2 YYDKDF (reference sequence). V lost 4 bases, J lost 4 bases, and 20 bases lay in between. The CDR3 consists of 16 residues. CDR3 DNA: TGTGCCACCAGCAAGGTCGTCGGACCCGGCGGGTACGAGCAGTACTTC. Protein: CATSKVVGPGGYEQYF. Based on the CDR3 plus reference TRBV15 and TRBJ2-7, the full variable domain is DAMVIQNPRYQVTQFGKPVTLSCSQTLNHNVMYWYQQKSSQAPKLLFHYYDKDFNNEADTPDNFQSRRPNTSFCFLDIRSPGLGDTAMYLCATSKVVGPGGYEQYFGPGTRLTVT.

Concerning this clone itself: Other DNA sequences in the sample encode the same CDR3. The chain couples TRBV7-2 to TRBJ1-3; D is possibly TRBD1 (5 bases). Germline values: CDR1 SGHTA, CDR2 FQGNSA. The CDR3 contains 14 residues. V was cut by 1 base and J by 1 base, with 5 bases left in between. The CDR3 nucleotides read TGTGCCAGCAGCTTAGGGGGGTCTGGAAACACCATATATTTT. Amino acid sequence: CASSLGGSGNTIYF.

The rearrangement joins TRBV13 to TRBJ2-1; 10 nucleotides align to TRBD2. This CDR3 region has 18 residues. Losses at the gene ends were 6 bases for V and 1 base for J; bases not matched to a gene: 12. Germline V gene data show CDR1 as PRHDT and CDR2 as FYEKMQ (reference sequence). The DNA of the CDR3 is TGTGCCAGCAGTTCAACTAGCGGGACGATGGGGTCCTACAATGAGCAGTTCTTC. It encodes CASSSTSGTMGSYNEQFF.